This is a list of T cell receptor beta chains from one sample in a study of shared clonotypes between healthy human individuals. This table comes from immunoSEQ multiplex PCR, and its TCRdb copy is limited to in-frame clones, with some not included. This table holds around 2,100,000 clones, approximately 94% found once. What was sequenced was naive CD8+ T cells sorted from blood. The receptor set was obtained from a man aged 18 to 35 in good health. Both conserved end residues are part of each CDR3. The order of the fields is CDR3 DNA, CDR3 protein, V gene, clone size, J gene, D gene. D genes are given only for firm matches. A row's size may be missing; if present it is once, few, many or a size class.

TGTGCCAGCAGCCAAGGGGTAGGGGAGACCCCAGAGACCCAGTACTTC	CASSQGVGETPETQYF	TRBV4-2	-	TRBJ2-5	-
TGTGCCAGCAGTGCCGATAGCGGGAGTTTAGACGAGCAGTACTTC	CASSADSGSLDEQYF	TRBV6-5	-	TRBJ2-7	TRBD2
TGTGCCAGCAGTTACAGGTTGGGCTCGGGTGGCTACACCTTC	CASSYRLGSGGYTF	TRBV28	-	TRBJ1-2	-
TGTGCCAGAGACCTCAGGACGGTCTATGGCTACACCTTC	CARDLRTVYGYTF	TRBV2	once	TRBJ1-2	-
TGTGCCAGCAGTGAGTTTATCAGGGAAGCCATTCAGTACTTC	CASSEFIREAIQYF	TRBV6-1	once	TRBJ2-4	-
TGTGCCAGCAGCTTTCATAACGTTATTGATACGCAGTATTTT	CASSFHNVIDTQYF	TRBV7-9	-	TRBJ2-3	-
TGTGCCAGCAGCTTACGAGGGTACAATGAGCAGTTCTTC	CASSLRGYNEQFF	TRBV7-9	-	TRBJ2-1	-
TGTGCCAGCAGCGGGGGACAGGGGGGCGGAGGCACTGAAGCTTTCTTT	CASSGGQGGGGTEAFF	TRBV5-4	-	TRBJ1-1	TRBD1
TGTGCCAGTTCCGGCAGGGAGCAAGGCGAGCAGTACTTC	CASSGREQGEQYF	TRBV13	once	TRBJ2-7	-
TGCGCCAGCAGCCCCAGGGTCGATTTGAACACTGAAGCTTTCTTT	CASSPRVDLNTEAFF	TRBV4-3	-	TRBJ1-1	-
TGTGCCAGCAGTCGACAGGGTAACTATGGCTACACCTTC	CASSRQGNYGYTF	TRBV28	-	TRBJ1-2	TRBD1
TGCGCCAGCAGCCAAGAACCCCTAGCGGGGGCCCTCCGGACCGGGGAGCTGTTTTTT	CASSQEPLAGALRTGELFF	TRBV4-1	-	TRBJ2-2	TRBD2
TGTGCCAGCAGCCCCACAGGGGGCGACCCTGAAATAGATAGTGAAAAACTGTTTTTT	CASSPTGGDPEIDSEKLFF	TRBV7-9	once	TRBJ1-4	TRBD1
TGTGCCAGCACTTCGATAGGGAACACTGAAGCTTTCTTT	CASTSIGNTEAFF	TRBV6-1	-	TRBJ1-1	-
TGTGCCAGCCGACCGGTTAGCGGTTCCCCGGCGGACACCGGGGAGCTGTTTTTT	CASRPVSGSPADTGELFF	TRBV7-9	-	TRBJ2-2	-
TGCGCCAGCAGTGCGAGCGGGAGGGTCTACGAGCAGTACTTC	CASSASGRVYEQYF	TRBV10-2	-	TRBJ2-7	TRBD2
TGTGCCAGCAGCTCCCGAGGAGCCAGCGAGCAGTACTTC	CASSSRGASEQYF	TRBV11-2	-	TRBJ2-7	-
TGTGCCAGCCAACTCAGGGGGACAGTTCCCTACGAGCAGTACTTC	CASQLRGTVPYEQYF	TRBV27	-	TRBJ2-7	TRBD1
TGTGCCAGCGGGGTCGGCTATGGCTACACCTTC	CASGVGYGYTF	TRBV19	-	TRBJ1-2	-
TGTGCCAGCAGCTTACTAGCCCAGGGCCCTTCCTACGAGCAGTACTTC	CASSLLAQGPSYEQYF	TRBV7-9	-	TRBJ2-7	-
TGCGCCAGCAGCTTTCAAGACTTCTACGAGCAGTACTTC	CASSFQDFYEQYF	TRBV5-1	-	TRBJ2-7	-
TGCGCCAGCAGCCAAGATGAGGGGACAGGGGTCTACAATGAGCAGTTCTTC	CASSQDEGTGVYNEQFF	TRBV4-1	-	TRBJ2-1	TRBD1